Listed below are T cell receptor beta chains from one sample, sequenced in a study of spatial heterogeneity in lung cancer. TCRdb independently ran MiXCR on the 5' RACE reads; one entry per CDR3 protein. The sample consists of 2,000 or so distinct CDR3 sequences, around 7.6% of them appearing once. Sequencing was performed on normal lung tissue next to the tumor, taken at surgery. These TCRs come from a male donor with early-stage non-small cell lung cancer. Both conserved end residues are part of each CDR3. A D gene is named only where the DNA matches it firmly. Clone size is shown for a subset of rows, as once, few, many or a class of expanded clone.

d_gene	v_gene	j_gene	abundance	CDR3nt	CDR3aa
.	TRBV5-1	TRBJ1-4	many	TGCGCCAGCAGCTTGGGCTACATCGGCGGGGTTGAAAAACTGTTTTTT	CASSLGYIGGVEKLFF
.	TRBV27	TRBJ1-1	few	TGTGCCAGCAGTTTATCCCAAAGGGGGACTGAAGCTTTCTTT	CASSLSQRGTEAFF
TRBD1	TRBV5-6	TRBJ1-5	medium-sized	TGTGCCAGCAGCTTGGCCAGGGGGATCAATAGCAATCAGCCCCAGCATTTT	CASSLARGINSNQPQHF
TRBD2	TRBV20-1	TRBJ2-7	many	TGCAGTGCTCGTTCTAGCGGAAATACCTACGAGCAGTACTTC	CSARSSGNTYEQYF
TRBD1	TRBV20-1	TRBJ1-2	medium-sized	TGCAGTGCTAGTCAGGGGGATGGCTACACCTTC	CSASQGDGYTF
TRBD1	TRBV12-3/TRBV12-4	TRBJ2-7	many	TGTGCCAGCAGTTCTGCCGGGACAGCAAACTACGAGCAGTACTTC	CASSSAGTANYEQYF
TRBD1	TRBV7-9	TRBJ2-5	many	TGTGCCAGCAGCCCCTCGACAGGGGTAGAGACCCAGTACTTC	CASSPSTGVETQYF
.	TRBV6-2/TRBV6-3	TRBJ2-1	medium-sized	TGTGCCAGCAGTCCCATAGGATCCTACAATGAGCAGTTCTTC	CASSPIGSYNEQFF
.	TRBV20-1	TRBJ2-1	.	TGCAGTGCTAACCCCGGGGTAGCGCACTACAATGAGCAGTTCTTC	CSANPGVAHYNEQFF
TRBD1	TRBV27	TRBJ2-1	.	TGTGCCAGCAGTTCGCACGACAGGGGGCGCAACCTATACAATGAGCAGTTCTTC	CASSSHDRGRNLYNEQFF
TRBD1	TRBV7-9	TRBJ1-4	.	TGTGCCAGCAGCCCGCGACCTGGGACAGGAGCGAATGAAAAACTGTTTTTT	CASSPRPGTGANEKLFF
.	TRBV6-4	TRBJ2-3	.	TGTGCCAGCAGTTTCCGGATCACAGATACGCAGTATTTT	CASSFRITDTQYF
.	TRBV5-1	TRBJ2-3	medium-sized	TGCGCCAGCAGCTTGGGACCTCAGACGCTCACAGATACGCAGTATTTT	CASSLGPQTLTDTQYF
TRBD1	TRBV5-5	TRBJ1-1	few	TGTGCCAGCACTCGGGACAGCCGTGACACTGAAGCTTTCTTT	CASTRDSRDTEAFF
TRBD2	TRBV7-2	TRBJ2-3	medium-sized	TGTGCCAGCAGCTTTAATAGCGGGGGGGCCAGAGATACGCAGTATTTT	CASSFNSGGARDTQYF
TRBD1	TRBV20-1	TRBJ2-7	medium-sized	TGCAGCCTCCAGAGGACAGGGATCTACGAGCAGTACTTC	CSLQRTGIYEQYF
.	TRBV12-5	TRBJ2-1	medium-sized	TGTGCTAGTGGTTTTCGGCAGGGGGGGCCCAATGAGCAGTTCTTC	CASGFRQGGPNEQFF
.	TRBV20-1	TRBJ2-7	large	TGCAGTGCTCGAACAGTACCTGGAGAGCAGTACTTC	CSARTVPGEQYF
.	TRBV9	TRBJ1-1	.	TGTGCCAGCAGCGGACGAGGCGCAGGCACTGAAGCTTTCTTT	CASSGRGAGTEAFF
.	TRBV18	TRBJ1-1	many	TGTGCCAGCTCACCTGCGGAGACTGAAGCTTTCTTT	CASSPAETEAFF
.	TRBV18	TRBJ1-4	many	TGTGCCAGCTCACCAGTTCAGGATGGGGTAAAACTGTTTTTT	CASSPVQDGVKLFF
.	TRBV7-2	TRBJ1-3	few	TGTGCCAGCGGGTTTAGGAGCTCTGGAAACACCATATATTTT	CASGFRSSGNTIYF
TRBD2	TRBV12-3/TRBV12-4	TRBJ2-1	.	TGTGCCAGCAGTCCGGGGGGAAGCTCCTACAATGAGCAGTTCTTC	CASSPGGSSYNEQFF
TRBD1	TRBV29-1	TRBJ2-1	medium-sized	TGCAGCGCAACGGGACAGAGTGACGGTGAGCAGTTCTTC	CSATGQSDGEQFF
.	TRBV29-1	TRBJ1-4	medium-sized	TGCATCGTGGGGGATAGGGAAAAACTGTTTTTT	CIVGDREKLFF
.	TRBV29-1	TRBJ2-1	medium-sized	TGCAGCGGCCAGCAAGTCGGGCAGTTCTTC	CSGQQVGQFF
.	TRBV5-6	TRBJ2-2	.	TGTGCCAGCAGCCATATCGACAGTAACACCGGGGAGCTGTTTTTT	CASSHIDSNTGELFF
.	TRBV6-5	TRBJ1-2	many	TGTGCCAGCAGAGAACGAACGTCCTATGGCTACACCTTC	CASRERTSYGYTF
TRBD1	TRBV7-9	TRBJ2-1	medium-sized	TGTGCCAGCACCAGATATTCAGGGACAGGGCAGGAGCAGTTCTTC	CASTRYSGTGQEQFF
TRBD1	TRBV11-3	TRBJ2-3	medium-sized	TGTGCCAGCAGTTCAGGGGGCGCAGATACGCAGTATTTT	CASSSGGADTQYF
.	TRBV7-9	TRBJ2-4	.	TGTGCCAGCAGCTTATCACGGGAGTTCGACAAAAACATTCAGTACTTC	CASSLSREFDKNIQYF
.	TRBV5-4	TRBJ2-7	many	TGTGCCAGCAGCCCGGGTGGGGTTTCGACCTCCTACGAGCAGTACTTC	CASSPGGVSTSYEQYF
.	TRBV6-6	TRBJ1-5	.	TGTGCCAGCAGTTACTCGACAGATTTCAATCAGCCCCAGCATTTT	CASSYSTDFNQPQHF
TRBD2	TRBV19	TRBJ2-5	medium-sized	TGTGCCAGTAGTATGGAGCTAGCGGACCAAGAGACCCAGTACTTC	CASSMELADQETQYF
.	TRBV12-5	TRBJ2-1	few	TGTGCTAGTGGTTTGGAAGAGGGGAAGGGGTACAATGAGCAGTTCTTC	CASGLEEGKGYNEQFF
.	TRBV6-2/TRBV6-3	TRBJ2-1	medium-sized	TGTGCCAGCAGTTACCGGGGAGGTGAGCAGTTCTTC	CASSYRGGEQFF
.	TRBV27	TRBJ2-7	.	TGTGCCAGCAGTTCTGAGCCCCGGGGGACCAGGGAGCAGTACTTC	CASSSEPRGTREQYF
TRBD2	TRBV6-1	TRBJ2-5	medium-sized	TGTGCCACCGAGCCGGGACTAGCGGAACAAGAGACCCAGTACTTC	CATEPGLAEQETQYF
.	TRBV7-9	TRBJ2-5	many	TGTGCCAGCAGCCAAGTGGCACTAGGAGAGACCCAGTACTTC	CASSQVALGETQYF
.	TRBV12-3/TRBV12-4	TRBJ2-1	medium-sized	TGTGCCAGCAGTTTAAGCGGGTACAATGAGCAGTTCTTC	CASSLSGYNEQFF
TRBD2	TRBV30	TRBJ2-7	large	TGTGCCTGGAGGGTTAGCGGGAGGGAGCAGTACTTC	CAWRVSGREQYF
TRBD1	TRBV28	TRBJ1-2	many	TGTGCCAGCAGTAGGACAGGGCCCGAAGGCTACACCTTC	CASSRTGPEGYTF
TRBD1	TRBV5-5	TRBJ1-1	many	TGTGCCAGCAGCGAGACAGGGGGGTACGTCGATACTGAAGCTTTCTTT	CASSETGGYVDTEAFF
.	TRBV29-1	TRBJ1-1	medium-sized	TGCAGCGTACTGAAGGGTGAAGCTTTCTTT	CSVLKGEAFF
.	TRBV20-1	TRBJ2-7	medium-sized	TGCAGTGCTAGACGGCTAGCGAAAGAGGACGAGCAGTACTTC	CSARRLAKEDEQYF
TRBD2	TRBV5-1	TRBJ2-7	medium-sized	TGCGCCAGCAGCCCGGACGGGGGGGCCTTTTCCTACGAGCAGTACTTC	CASSPDGGAFSYEQYF
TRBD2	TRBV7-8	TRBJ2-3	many	TGTGCCAGCAGCTTAGGAATCCCTAATCCTTTAATTGCTCTAGCGGGGAGCACAGATACGCAGTATTTT	CASSLGIPNPLIALAGSTDTQYF
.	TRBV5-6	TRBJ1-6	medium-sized	TGTGCCAGCACACCATCTTCAGGGATATCTAATTCACCCCTCCACTTT	CASTPSSGISNSPLHF
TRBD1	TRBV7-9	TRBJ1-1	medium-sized	TGTGCCAGCAGCTCAGGGGGACAGGGGAAGGCTGAAGCTTTCTTT	CASSSGGQGKAEAFF
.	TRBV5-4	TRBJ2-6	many	TGTGCCAGCAGCAAGGGGGGAGACACTGGGGCCAACGTCCTGACTTTC	CASSKGGDTGANVLTF